The 2 T cell receptor beta chains reported below all come from one sample, sequenced in a study of human T cells and chemical hapten exposure. The time point is: patch test 1, 2 weeks after DPC sensitization. Stated treatment: therapeutic diphenylcyclopropenone sensitization with weekly scalp DPC. TCRdb fed the RACE reads into MiXCR, producing one record per CDR3 protein. The sample shows about 380,000 distinct CDR3 sequences, 4% to 5.5% of them seen only once. Sample: whole blood, taken in connection with sensitization to the hapten diphenylcyclopropenone (DPC). These receptors were obtained from a woman aged 45-59 years with alopecia areata. Some clones in this sample may be carry-over from other donors' samples.

At least ten counts were recorded for this clonotype. The rearrangement uses TRBV12-3 or TRBV12-4 and TRBJ1-2; D is uncertain. The CDR3 sequence is 15 residues long. The V gene lost 2 bases and the J gene lost 1 base, with 11 bases spanning the gap. CDR3 protein: CASSLRTAVNYGYTF. CDR3 DNA sequence: TGTGCCAGCAGTTTAAGGACCGCCGTTAACTATGGCTACACCTTC.

This clonotype was seen many times. The rearrangement joins TRBV7-6 to TRBJ2-3; 7 nucleotides match TRBD1. The CDR3 is made up of 12 amino acids. In germline, CDR1 is SGHVS, CDR2 FNYEAQ. J was trimmed by 2 bases and V by 11 bases; bases with no gene match: 4. In nucleotides, the CDR3 is TGTGCCGGACAGGACCACACAGATACGCAGTATTTT. Translated, it gives CAGQDHTDTQYF.